The 25 T cell receptor beta chains given below trace back to one sample, sequenced in a study of control samples from healthy donors and cancer patients. The data were produced by immunoSEQ multiplex PCR, yet TCRdb's version contains in-frame clones alone and is incomplete. The sample contains 130,000 or so clones, over 85% of which appear only once. What was sequenced was PBMCs. The receptor set was obtained from a man in his forties or fifties with head and neck cancer.

The rearrangement joins TRBV19 to TRBJ2-7; 10 bases fit TRBD1. The germline V gene encodes CDR1 LNHDA and CDR2 SQIVND (reference sequence). CDR3 length equals 14 residues. V lost 8 bases to trimming and J lost 5 bases; unmatched junction nucleotides: 9. CDR3 sequence (DNA): TGTGCCAGTTCCCGGGACAGGGGTGTCAACGAGCAGTACTTC. It translates to CASSRDRGVNEQYF.

The rearrangement uses TRBV28 and TRBJ2-5; 9 nucleotides match TRBD1. V gave up 6 bases and J gave up 4 bases; unmatched junction bases: 9. Germline V lookup: CDR1 MDHEN, CDR2 SYDVKM. This CDR3 has 15 residues. CDR3 residues: CASRNPTGGLETQYF. Here the CDR3 DNA reads TGTGCCAGCAGAAACCCGACAGGGGGGCTAGAGACCCAGTACTTC. The complete variable domain, with remaining parts taken from reference TRBV28 and TRBJ2-5, reads DVKVTQSSRYLVKRTGEKVFLECVQDMDHENMFWYRQDPGLGLRLIYFSYDVKMKEKGDIPEGYSVSREKKERFSLILESASTNQTSMYLCASRNPTGGLETQYFGPGTRLLVL.

The J gene is TRBJ1-6, the V gene TRBV7-5; the table's D call TRBD1 went unverified against the DNA. TRBV7-5 has pseudogene status. This CDR3 is built from 15 residues. CDR3 sequence (DNA): TGTGTCAGAAGCTCCCGACAGGGAGGTAATTCACCCCTCCACTTT. Translating it yields CVRSSRQGGNSPLHF.

The chain carries TRBV4-1 and TRBJ2-1; D could derive from TRBD1 or TRBD2 (6 bases each). Trimming took 3 bases from V and 1 from J, leaving 19 bases between them. The V gene's germline CDR1 is MGHRA and CDR2 YSYEKL. There are 18 residues in the CDR3. CDR3 loop: CASSQARLGGSSYNEQFF. CDR3 nucleotides: TGCGCCAGCAGCCAGGCCCGACTAGGGGGTTCTTCCTACAATGAGCAGTTCTTC.

The CDR3 DNA sequence: TGTGCCAGCAGCCCCCCACAGGGAAAAGCTTTCTTT. Encoded protein: CASSPPQGKAFF. This rearrangement joins TRBV11-2 to TRBJ1-1; a possible D gene is TRBD1 (6 bases). CDR3 length: 12 residues. The germline gives CDR1 SGHAT, CDR2 FQNNGV. V was pared by 5 bases and J by 9 bases, with 13 bases between.

The V call is TRBV11-2, the J call TRBJ2-7; 8 bases are a match to TRBD2. The V gene end was trimmed by 1 base and the J gene end by 1 base; junction bases not matched to a gene: 6. The CDR3 runs to 16 residues. The V gene's germline CDR1 is SGHAT and CDR2 FQNNGV. CDR3 protein: CASSLAVSGGSYEQYF. The CDR3 region has the DNA TGTGCCAGCAGCTTAGCGGTAAGCGGGGGATCCTACGAGCAGTACTTC.

The gene calls are TRBV24-1 and TRBJ2-2; TRBD1 might be the D (5 bases). The CDR3 sequence is 16 residues long. Trimming pared 1 base from V and 2 bases from J, leaving 10 bases between. Germline V CDR1 and CDR2: KGHDR, SFDVKD. The CDR3 nucleotides read TGTGCCACCAGTGATTTAGGGGTCCTTAACACCGGGGAGCTGTTTTTT. Protein sequence: CATSDLGVLNTGELFF.

The V call is TRBV27, the J call TRBJ2-3; 11 bases align to TRBD2. The J segment lost 6 bases and the V segment lost 5 bases, leaving 4 bases of the junction unmatched. The CDR3 is 14 amino acids. CDR1 and CDR2 from the germline V gene are MNHEY and SMNVEV (reference sequence). CDR3 sequence (DNA): TGTGCCAGCAGTCCCCGACTAGCGGGGGATACGCAGTATTTT. Encoded protein: CASSPRLAGDTQYF.

CDR3 amino acids: CASSQLLAGGLGEQFF. In DNA form, the CDR3 reads TGTGCCAGCAGCCAGTTACTAGCGGGGGGCCTGGGTGAGCAGTTCTTC. This chain connects TRBV14 to TRBJ2-1; TRBD2 aligns across 12 bases. This CDR3 comprises 16 residues. V was pared by 3 bases and J by 9 bases, with 9 bases of the junction left unmatched. CDR1 and CDR2 (germline): SGHDN, FVKESK.

About this clone: Other DNA sequences in the same sample also yield this CDR3. The chain uses TRBV7-8 and TRBJ1-3; D not certain. CDR1 is SGHVS and CDR2 is FQNEAQ in the germline V gene. Trimming left V 1 base short and J 0 bases short, with 7 bases between. The CDR3 has 15 amino acids. CDR3 coding DNA: TGTGCCAGCAGCTTAGGACAACTCTCTGGAAACACCATATATTTT. It specifies CASSLGQLSGNTIYF.

V gene TRBV29-1 combines with J gene TRBJ2-1; 7 bases match TRBD1. Germline V gene lookup returns CDR1 SQVTM and CDR2 ANQGSEA. The CDR3 consists of 14 residues. With V trimmed by 1 base and J by 1 base, 1 base remained unmatched. This CDR3 is CSVEGQGSYNEQFF. Written as DNA, the CDR3 is TGCAGCGTTGAAGGACAGGGATCCTACAATGAGCAGTTCTTC.

V and J are TRBV5-6 and TRBJ2-2; 11 nucleotides align to TRBD1. J lost 7 bases, V lost 0 bases, and 5 bases had no gene match. The germline V gene has CDR1 SGHDT and CDR2 YYEEEE. This CDR3 spans 16 amino acids. CDR3: CASSLGGQGAGGELFF. As DNA, the CDR3 is TGTGCCAGCAGCTTGGGAGGACAGGGGGCCGGCGGGGAGCTGTTTTTT.

A single count supports this clone. The rearrangement joins TRBV10-2 to TRBJ2-5, with 8 bases identical to TRBD1. Germline CDR1 is WSHSY and CDR2 is SAAADI. The V and J ends lost 3 bases and 2 bases, in that order; junction bases with no gene match: 5. This CDR3 region has 15 residues. CDR3 sequence: CASSDLGQGQETQYF. In nucleotides, the CDR3 is TGCGCCAGCAGTGACCTTGGACAGGGTCAAGAGACCCAGTACTTC.

The J gene is TRBJ1-2, the V gene TRBV5-5; unclear D gene. This CDR3 is built from 14 residues. Germline CDR1 is SGHKS and CDR2 is YYEKEE (reference sequence). Trimming removed 2 bases at V and 5 bases at J, with 13 bases between. The CDR3 region has the DNA TGTGCCAGCAGCTTAGTAGGTTTAGCTTATGGCTACACCTTC. Protein sequence: CASSLVGLAYGYTF.

This chain connects TRBV13 to TRBJ1-4, with 7 positions matching TRBD1. Trimming took 1 base from V and 8 from J; bases not matched to a gene: 7. Germline-derived CDR1 and CDR2 are PRHDT and FYEKMQ (reference sequence). This CDR3 contains 15 residues. CDR3 DNA: TGTGCCAGCAGCTTAGTGGCAGGGGGAGACGAAAAACTGTTTTTT. Translating it yields CASSLVAGGDEKLFF.

The chain combines TRBV11-1 with TRBJ2-1; D not resolved. Trimming took 2 bases from V and 6 from J, leaving 5 bases between them. The CDR3 extends over 12 amino acids. Germline lookup yields CDR1 SGHAT and CDR2 FQDESV (reference sequence). This CDR3 reads CASSLHSNEQFF. CDR3 in DNA: TGTGCCAGCAGCTTACACTCCAATGAGCAGTTCTTC.

V is TRBV18 and J is TRBJ1-6, with 7 bases matching TRBD1. Germline V lookup: CDR1 KGHSH, CDR2 LQKENI. V lost 3 bases, J lost 5 bases, and 4 bases stayed unmatched. The CDR3 sequence is 15 residues long. The CDR3 here is CASSPGQSDNSPLHF. Written as DNA, the CDR3 is TGTGCCAGCTCACCGGGACAGTCGGATAATTCACCCCTCCACTTT.

The chain combines TRBV6-5 with TRBJ1-1; perhaps TRBD1 as D (6 bases). The V gene's germline CDR1 is MNHEY and CDR2 SVGAGI. This CDR3 spans 12 amino acids. V dropped 2 bases and J dropped 12 bases, with 13 bases sitting between them. The CDR3 loop reads CASSYVRGETFF. In DNA, the CDR3 is TGTGCCAGCAGTTACGTGAGGGGGGAGACTTTCTTT.

V gene TRBV7-2 combines with J gene TRBJ1-2; D gene uncertain. V dropped 3 bases and J dropped 1 base, with 6 bases sitting between them. CDR3 length equals 13 residues. Germline-derived CDR1 and CDR2 are SGHTA and FQGNSA. CDR3 amino acids: CASSFSVNYGYTF. CDR3 nucleotide sequence: TGTGCCAGCAGCTTCTCAGTTAACTATGGCTACACCTTC.

The CDR3 here is CASRQTNSNTGELFF. CDR3 DNA: TGCGCCAGTCGACAGACTAACTCGAACACCGGGGAGCTGTTTTTT. The chain uses TRBV5-1 and TRBJ2-2, with D possibly called TRBD1 or TRBD2 (5 bases each). CDR1 is SGHRS and CDR2 is YFSETQ in the germline V gene. Trimming stripped 8 bases from V and 0 bases from J, with 14 bases between. This CDR3 comprises 15 residues.

The chain links TRBV30 to TRBJ1-2, with D hard to call. Germline V gives CDR1 GTSNPN, CDR2 SVGIG (reference sequence). The CDR3 spans 13 residues. Trimming cost V 5 bases and J 0 bases, with 10 bases left between them. The CDR3 DNA reads TGTGCCTGGGCGTACCAGCCTAACTATGGCTACACCTTC. It specifies CAWAYQPNYGYTF.

The gene calls are TRBV6-1 and TRBJ2-7, with 8 bases that match TRBD2. CDR3 length: 18 residues. J was trimmed by 2 bases and V by 0 bases; bases with no gene match: 12. CDR1 and CDR2 from the germline V gene are MNHNS and SASEGT. CDR3 in amino acids: CASSEAGWSSGAPYEQYF. DNA of the CDR3: TGTGCCAGCAGTGAAGCTGGATGGAGTAGCGGGGCCCCCTACGAGCAGTACTTC.

The J gene is TRBJ2-3, the V gene TRBV7-9; D remains unclear. The V and J ends lost 1 base and 3 bases respectively, with 8 bases between them. The CDR3 runs to 14 residues. Germline V lookup: CDR1 SEHNR, CDR2 FQNEAQ (reference sequence). The CDR3 reads CASSLVLTTDTQYF. In nucleotides, the CDR3 is TGTGCCAGCAGCTTAGTCCTTACGACAGATACGCAGTATTTT. The variable domain in full, completed from reference TRBV7-9 and TRBJ2-3, reads DTGVSQNPRHKITKRGQNVTFRCDPISEHNRLYWYRQTLGQGPEFLTYFQNEAQLEKSRLLSDRFSAERPKGSFSTLEIQRTEQGDSAMYLCASSLVLTTDTQYFGPGTRLTVL.

The chain links TRBV27 to TRBJ1-3; D possibly corresponds to TRBD1 (5 bases). CDR3 length: 15 residues. CDR1 is MNHEY, CDR2 SMNVEV, per germline (reference sequence). Trimming shortened V by 4 bases and J by 4 bases, and 14 bases separated the two germline ends. The CDR3 is CASSYQRGSGNTIYF. The CDR3 DNA reads as TGTGCCAGCAGTTACCAAAGGGGTTCGGGAAACACCATATATTTT.

The rearrangement joins TRBV5-1 to TRBJ1-5, with TRBD1 identical over 9 bases. V gave up 4 bases and J gave up 6 bases; unmatched junction bases: 5. The CDR3 consists of 14 residues. Germline V CDR1 and CDR2: SGHRS, YFSETQ. CDR3 in amino acids: CASSPGQGSQPQHF. CDR3 nucleotides: TGCGCCAGCAGCCCCGGACAGGGGTCTCAGCCCCAGCATTTT.